Below, 5 T cell receptor beta chains from the same sample are listed, as sequenced in a study of shared clonotypes between healthy human individuals. TCRdb's table, derived via immunoSEQ multiplex PCR, lists solely in-frame clones and lacks some. The sample holds about 2.1 million clones; 90% to 95% are singletons and the top ten take around 1.8%. CD8 cells classed as naive were CD45RO-negative and positively selected for CCR7, excluding terminally differentiated effector memory CD45RA+ cells. Sequenced sample: naive CD8+ T cells from PBMCs. The source is a man between 18 and 29 years old in good health. Some clones in this sample may be carry-over from other donors' samples.

The genes are TRBV2 and TRBJ2-5; 8 bases map to TRBD1. The CDR3 consists of 15 residues. The germline gives CDR1 SNHLY, CDR2 FYNNEI. J lost 7 bases, V lost 7 bases, and 14 bases had no gene match. The CDR3 coding sequence is TGTGCCAGCACCCCGATGGGGGTACAGGGGGTGACCCAGTACTTC. It encodes CASTPMGVQGVTQYF.

The chain links TRBV12-2 to TRBJ2-4; the table's D call, TRBD2, has no DNA check behind it. TRBV12-2 is described as a pseudogene. The CDR3 covers 19 residues. The CDR3 region has the DNA TGTGCAAGTCGCTCCGTAGCGGGAGTCCTATCACTAGCCAAAAACATTCAGTACTTC. It specifies CASRSVAGVLSLAKNIQYF.

The J gene is TRBJ1-5, the V gene TRBV5-1; the match to TRBD1 covers 11 bases. V dropped 4 bases and J dropped 6; count of bases not matched to a gene: 9. The CDR3 loop spans 16 amino acids. Germline V gene data show CDR1 as SGHRS and CDR2 as YFSETQ. In nucleotides, the CDR3 is TGCGCCAGCAGCCCGGAGGGACAGGGGGTCGGTCAGCCCCAGCATTTT. The encoded protein is CASSPEGQGVGQPQHF.

V gene TRBV7-8 combines with J gene TRBJ2-5; D tentatively fits TRBD1 or TRBD2 (7 bases each). Between the trimmed V and J ends, which lost 5 bases and 5 bases, there was a span of 15 bases. Germline CDR1 and CDR2: SGHVS and FQNEAQ. CDR3 length equals 14 residues. The CDR3 DNA is TGTGCCAGCAGCAGCAGGGGGGGCTCTGAGACCCAGTACTTC. Translating gives CASSSRGGSETQYF.

V usage is TRBV11-3 and J usage is TRBJ2-5; 13 bases map to TRBD2. The J call may be faulty, since TRBJ2-7 better matches the DNA end. The CDR3 totals 14 residues. CDR1 is SGHNT and CDR2 is YENEEA in the germline V gene. CDR3 region: CASSPGLAGYEQYF. CDR3 in DNA: TGTGCCAGCAGCCCGGGACTAGCGGGATACGAGCAGTACTTC.